This is a list of T cell receptor beta chains from one sample in a study of cytomegalovirus exposure and HLA in healthy donors. Repertoires were generated with immunoSEQ multiplex PCR, while TCRdb's copy carries only in-frame clones and drops some. The top ten clones hold 12% of a sample with more than 200,000 clones, 87% of them seen once. Sample: PBMCs. The receptors here all came from a man younger than 35 in good health and CMV-seropositive. CDR3s include the opening cysteine and the closing phenylalanine or tryptophan. The D gene is left open where the match is weak. The size field is filled for only some rows; it gives once, few, many or a size class.

J gene	V gene	clone size	D gene	CDR3 protein	CDR3 DNA
TRBJ2-7	TRBV27	.	.	CASSLNRETYEQYF	TGTGCCAGCAGTTTGAACAGGGAAACCTACGAGCAGTACTTC
TRBJ1-4	TRBV4-2	.	TRBD1	CASSQVQGGKGEKLFF	TGTGCCAGCAGCCAAGTTCAGGGGGGGAAGGGGGAAAAACTGTTTTTT
TRBJ2-7	TRBV7-9	.	.	CASSSGNRAYYEQYF	TGTGCCAGCAGCTCCGGGAACCGGGCCTACTACGAGCAGTACTTC
TRBJ1-1	TRBV7-9	.	.	CASSLPVGADTEAFF	TGTGCCAGCAGCCTGCCGGTTGGGGCGGACACTGAAGCTTTCTTT
TRBJ2-1	TRBV2	.	TRBD2	CASNDQREYNEQFF	TGTGCCAGCAATGACCAGCGGGAGTACAATGAGCAGTTCTTC
TRBJ1-1	TRBV14	.	.	CASSQVAGFEAFF	TGTGCCAGCAGCCAAGTTGCAGGGTTTGAAGCTTTCTTT
TRBJ2-3	TRBV6-5	.	TRBD1	CASSYSAGGTDTQYF	TGTGCCAGCAGTTACTCGGCAGGGGGAACAGATACGCAGTATTTT
TRBJ2-3	TRBV7-9	.	.	CASRFGESSTDTQYF	TGTGCCAGCAGGTTCGGGGAGTCTAGCACAGATACGCAGTATTTT
TRBJ2-3	TRBV11-3	.	TRBD1	CASSSGQGADTQYF	TGTGCCAGCAGCTCGGGACAGGGGGCGGATACGCAGTATTTT
TRBJ2-7	TRBV28	.	TRBD1	CASSARTGTSEQYF	TGTGCCAGCAGCGCGCGGACAGGGACGAGTGAGCAGTACTTC
TRBJ2-2	TRBV28	.	.	CASSLDWENTGELFF	TGTGCCAGCAGTTTAGACTGGGAGAACACCGGGGAGCTGTTTTTT
TRBJ2-3	TRBV18	.	.	CASSPRDGTDTQYF	TGTGCCAGCTCACCACGGGACGGCACAGATACGCAGTATTTT
TRBJ1-1	TRBV2	.	.	CASSEPPRGGRHTEAFF	TGTGCCAGCAGTGAACCTCCACGGGGGGGGAGGCACACTGAAGCTTTCTTT
TRBJ2-7	TRBV5-6	.	.	CASRPGYSYEQYF	TGTGCCAGCAGACCCGGTTATTCATACGAGCAGTACTTC
TRBJ2-2	TRBV6-6	.	.	CASSPRELANTGELFF	TGTGCCAGCAGTCCCAGGGAACTCGCGAACACCGGGGAGCTGTTTTTT
TRBJ2-1	TRBV9	.	.	CASSVGGTTFHEQFF	TGTGCCAGCAGCGTAGGGGGGACCACTTTCCATGAGCAGTTCTTC
TRBJ2-7	TRBV5-5	.	.	CASSLEVGRAYEQYF	TGTGCCAGCAGCTTGGAGGTGGGTAGAGCCTACGAGCAGTACTTC
TRBJ1-2	TRBV12-5	.	.	CASGLVARGKYGYTF	TGTGCTAGTGGTTTGGTCGCCAGGGGAAAATATGGCTACACCTTC
TRBJ2-5	TRBV7-8	.	.	CASILSTYLQETQYF	TGTGCCAGCATCCTTTCTACTTATCTTCAAGAGACCCAGTACTTC
TRBJ2-7	TRBV11-2	.	TRBD1	CASSRQGYEQYF	TGTGCCAGCAGCCGACAGGGCTACGAGCAGTACTTC
TRBJ2-3	TRBV27	.	TRBD2	CASSLSGGLAGEDTQYF	TGTGCCAGCAGTTTATCGGGGGGGCTAGCGGGAGAAGATACGCAGTATTTT
TRBJ1-2	TRBV6-6	.	TRBD1	CASSYTGTGDGYTF	TGTGCCAGCAGTTACACCGGGACAGGGGATGGCTACACCTTC
TRBJ1-2	TRBV5-1	once	.	CASSLIDSSYGYTF	TGCGCCAGCAGCTTGATCGACAGCTCCTATGGCTACACCTTC
TRBJ2-7	TRBV4-1	few	TRBD2	CASSQGGLAAYEQYF	TGCGCCAGCAGCCAGGGGGGACTAGCCGCCTACGAGCAGTACTTC
TRBJ2-1	TRBV5-4	.	.	CASSLSSYNEQFF	TGTGCCAGCAGCTTGTCTAGCTACAATGAGCAGTTCTTC
TRBJ2-1	TRBV6-4	.	.	CASSPTGEGNEQFF	TGTGCCAGCAGTCCGACAGGGGAGGGCAATGAGCAGTTCTTC
TRBJ1-5	TRBV2	.	.	CASSETWTQRGNQPQHF	TGTGCCAGCAGTGAAACTTGGACCCAACGGGGCAATCAGCCCCAGCATTTT
TRBJ2-1	TRBV7-2	once	TRBD2	CASSKAYSGRFLYNEQFF	TGTGCCAGCAGCAAAGCTTATAGCGGGAGGTTTCTCTACAATGAGCAGTTCTTC
TRBJ2-1	TRBV25-1	.	.	CASSESRLSSYNEQFF	TGTGCCAGCAGTGAATCCCGGCTTAGCTCCTACAATGAGCAGTTCTTC
TRBJ2-3	TRBV6-6	.	.	CASSFLAPSTDTQYF	TGTGCCAGCAGTTTTCTAGCGCCTAGCACAGATACGCAGTATTTT
TRBJ2-7	TRBV30	few	.	CAWSTPDRAASYEQYF	TGTGCCTGGAGTACGCCGGACAGAGCGGCTTCCTACGAGCAGTACTTC
TRBJ2-2	TRBV9	.	.	CASSVRGTGELFF	TGTGCCAGCAGCGTCAGGGGAACCGGGGAGCTGTTTTTT
TRBJ1-2	TRBV6-1	.	.	CASSLTREYGYTF	TGTGCCAGCAGTCTGACACGGGAGTATGGCTACACCTTC
TRBJ2-2	TRBV27	.	.	CASSLSRVNTGELFF	TGTGCCAGCAGTTTATCGCGGGTGAACACCGGGGAGCTGTTTTTT
TRBJ1-2	TRBV10-3	.	.	CAISEFGRFNYGYTF	TGTGCCATCAGTGAGTTTGGCAGATTTAACTATGGCTACACCTTC
TRBJ1-2	TRBV29-1	once	.	CSVQPDADYGYTF	TGCAGCGTTCAACCGGACGCCGACTATGGCTACACCTTC
TRBJ2-5	TRBV4-2	once	TRBD2	CASSQDPTSGGKTQYF	TGTGCCAGCAGCCAAGATCCGACTAGCGGGGGGAAGACCCAGTACTTC
TRBJ1-2	TRBV28	few	TRBD1	CASSVSGGYGYTF	TGTGCCAGCAGTGTCTCAGGGGGCTATGGCTACACCTTC
TRBJ1-2	TRBV9	.	TRBD1	CASSVALRGNYGYTF	TGTGCCAGCAGCGTAGCTCTCAGGGGGAACTATGGCTACACCTTC
TRBJ2-7	TRBV7-2	few	TRBD1	CASSLARTGGGYEQYF	TGTGCCAGCAGCTTAGCGCGGACAGGGGGAGGGTACGAGCAGTACTTC
TRBJ1-1	TRBV29-1	.	.	CSVESGGGIEAFF	TGCAGCGTTGAATCCGGGGGCGGGATTGAAGCTTTCTTT
TRBJ1-5	TRBV5-6	few	TRBD1	CASSRGTGFHQPQHF	TGTGCCAGCAGCCGAGGGACAGGGTTCCATCAGCCCCAGCATTTT
TRBJ1-4	TRBV30	.	.	CAWNRRVLEKLFF	TGTGCCTGGAACAGGCGGGTTCTTGAAAAACTGTTTTTT
TRBJ1-5	TRBV25-1	.	.	CASSEWGGDSNQPQHF	TGTGCCAGCAGTGAATGGGGTGGGGATAGCAATCAGCCCCAGCATTTT
TRBJ2-7	TRBV19	.	TRBD1	CASSIGPGTGVNEQYF	TGTGCCAGTAGTATAGGACCCGGGACAGGGGTGAACGAGCAGTACTTC
TRBJ1-2	TRBV27	.	TRBD1	CASRPGQGTIYGYTF	TGTGCCAGCAGACCGGGACAGGGGACAATTTATGGCTACACCTTC
TRBJ1-2	TRBV29-1	.	.	CSVGVPDSFGGYTF	TGCAGCGTTGGGGTACCCGACAGTTTCGGGGGCTACACCTTC
TRBJ2-5	TRBV5-4	few	.	CASSLGGRVTETQYF	TGTGCCAGCAGCTTGGGGGGTAGGGTAACGGAGACCCAGTACTTC
TRBJ1-1	TRBV7-9	.	.	CASSSQGNTEAFF	TGTGCCAGCAGCTCCCAGGGGAACACTGAAGCTTTCTTT
TRBJ2-1	TRBV28	once	TRBD2	CASSGLAEYNEQFF	TGTGCCAGCAGTGGACTAGCGGAGTACAATGAGCAGTTCTTC
TRBJ1-2	TRBV6-1	.	.	CASSAAGTPGGGYTF	TGTGCCAGCAGTGCCGCAGGGACTCCCGGGGGCGGCTACACCTTC
TRBJ2-7	TRBV25-1	.	.	CASSEFSVVTYPHEQYF	TGTGCCAGCAGTGAATTCTCAGTAGTCACCTATCCCCACGAGCAGTACTTC
TRBJ1-5	TRBV9	.	.	CASSVSGTLNQPQHF	TGTGCCAGCAGCGTATCCGGGACACTGAATCAGCCCCAGCATTTT
TRBJ2-1	TRBV11-3	.	TRBD2	CASSLGERLAGPNEQFF	TGTGCCAGCAGCTTAGGGGAAAGACTAGCGGGCCCCAATGAGCAGTTCTTC
TRBJ2-1	TRBV19	.	TRBD2	CASSSWTSGRAYEQFF	TGTGCCAGTAGTTCCTGGACTAGCGGGAGGGCCTATGAGCAGTTCTTC
TRBJ2-7	TRBV15	.	TRBD2	CATSRDTLAASYEQYF	TGTGCCACCAGCAGAGATACTCTAGCGGCCTCCTACGAGCAGTACTTC
TRBJ2-7	TRBV27	.	.	CASSSEAPYEQYF	TGTGCCAGCAGTAGCGAGGCCCCCTACGAGCAGTACTTC
TRBJ2-6	TRBV2	.	TRBD1	CASHPDRRSGANVLTF	TGTGCCAGCCACCCGGACAGGAGAAGTGGGGCCAACGTCCTGACTTTC